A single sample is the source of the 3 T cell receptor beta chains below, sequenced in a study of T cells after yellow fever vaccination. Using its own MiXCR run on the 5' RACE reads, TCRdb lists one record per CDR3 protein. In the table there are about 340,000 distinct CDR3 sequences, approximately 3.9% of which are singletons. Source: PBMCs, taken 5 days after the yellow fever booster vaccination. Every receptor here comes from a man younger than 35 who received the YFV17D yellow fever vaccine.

CDR3 region: CASSVGTTHLETQYF. In nucleotides, the CDR3 is TGTGCCAGCAGCGTCGGGACTACACATTTGGAGACCCAGTACTTC. The V gene is TRBV9, the J gene TRBJ2-5, with 7 bases lining up with TRBD2. Per germline, CDR1 SGDLS and CDR2 YYNGEE. The trim removed 2 bases at V and 5 bases at J, leaving 9 bases unmatched. CDR3 length: 15 residues.

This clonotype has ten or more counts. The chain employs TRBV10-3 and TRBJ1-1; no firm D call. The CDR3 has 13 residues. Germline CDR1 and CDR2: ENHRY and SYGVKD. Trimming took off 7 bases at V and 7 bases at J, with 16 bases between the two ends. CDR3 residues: CAITNGRENEAFF. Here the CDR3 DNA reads TGTGCCATCACAAACGGACGGGAGAATGAAGCTTTCTTT.

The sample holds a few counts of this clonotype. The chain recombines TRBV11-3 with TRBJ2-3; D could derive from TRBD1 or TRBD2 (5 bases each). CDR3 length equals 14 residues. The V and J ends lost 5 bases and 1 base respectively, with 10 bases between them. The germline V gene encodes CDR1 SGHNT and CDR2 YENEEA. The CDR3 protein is CASSGWDGTDTQYF. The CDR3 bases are TGTGCCAGCAGCGGGTGGGACGGCACAGATACGCAGTATTTT.